The clone carrying this T cell receptor (beta chain) was counted ten times or more. Its cognate antigen is unknown. The authors diagnosed from clinical symptoms, serum thyroxine, TRAb, thyroid ultrasound and orbital computed tomography. The PBMCs used were ones drawn from approximately 10 ml of fresh peripheral blood. The sample comes from a study of Graves' ophthalmopathy and Graves' hyperthyroidism. The study's findings and limits: Ophthalmopathy progression cases were predicted by the model with approximately 66% sensitivity and 72.22% specificity. Most expanded clonotypes from thyroid (those above 0.001 frequency) were also found in blood.

RNA transcripts were the source from which TCR beta CDR3 regions were amplified. First-round RT-PCR used HTBI primers; second-round multiplex PCR followed. TCRdb recomputed calls from the multiplex PCR reads with MiXCR, one row per CDR3 protein. Altogether about 380,000 distinct CDR3 sequences are present, 15% to 17% being singletons, with the ten largest covering roughly 7%. Sequencing input: peripheral blood. The TCR originated in a woman aged 18-35 years with stable Graves' hyperthyroidism.

In DNA, the CDR3 is TGTGCCAGCAGTCTGGAGGGACAGCGACCTAACTATGGCTACACCTTC. Its translation is CASSLEGQRPNYGYTF. This sequence joins TRBV6-5 and TRBJ1-2, with 7 bases identical to TRBD1. The V and J ends lost 5 bases and 0 bases, in that order; junction bases with no gene match: 9. The CDR3 is made up of 16 amino acids. Germline lookup yields CDR1 MNHEY and CDR2 SVGAGI.